This T cell receptor beta chain appears in the sequencing data of a study of Graves' ophthalmopathy and Graves' hyperthyroidism. The study amplified TCR beta CDR3 regions using RNA transcripts. First-round RT-PCR used HTBI primers; second-round multiplex PCR followed. TCRdb itself ran the multiplex PCR reads through MiXCR, one entry per CDR3 protein. The sample has a few hundred thousand distinct CDR3 sequences, 35% to 40% seen once. This clonotype has ten or more counts. Hyperthyroidism patients were newly diagnosed, ill under 2 months, and aged 18 to 65 years. The CDR3 loop spans 15 amino acids. Germline loops: CDR1 SNHLY, CDR2 FYNNEI. V dropped 5 bases and J dropped 0; count of bases not matched to a gene: 1.

This clonotype originated in an adult man with Graves' hyperthyroidism. Sequencing was performed on peripheral blood or thyroid tissue (not recorded which). The V gene is TRBV2, the J gene TRBJ1-5; the match to TRBD1 covers 10 bases. The CDR3 DNA sequence: TGTGCCAGCAGTAGGGACAGGGGTAGCAATCAGCCCCAGCATTTT. It yields the protein CASSRDRGSNQPQHF.